Here is one T cell receptor (beta chain) with its context. No antigen is known for it. HCMV-specific IgG was detected in serum with a commercial ELISA kit to determine HCMV serostatus. Ficoll density gradient centrifugation was used to isolate peripheral blood mononuclear cells from blood. The data are from a study of T cells expressing NK-cell markers (dated by TCRdb to 2019 to 2021). In the study overall: Three sorted T-cell subsets (CD3+CD56+NKG2C+, CD3+CD56+NKG2C- and CD3+CD56-NKG2C+) from about 8 donors had their TCR beta-chain repertoires profiled. Among the eight sequenced donors, only one was HCMV-seronegative, while the other seven were HCMV-seropositive. Randomly selected healthy volunteers, three men and five women, were used as the eight sequenced donors. The libraries were sequenced on Illumina HiSeq 2000/2500, MiSeq or NextSeq, producing 2 x 150 bp reads. Study-wide conclusions, independent of this receptor: For several donors, the dominant CD3+CD56+NKG2C+ clonotypes were among the top 10 CD8+ clonotypes and accounted for roughly 1.0-7.5% of CD8+ T cells. Those dominant clonotypes were again the most abundant among CD3+CD56-NKG2C+ cells in a few donors, at about 25-65%. Whether the expanded NKG2C-expressing T cell clones were specific for HCMV antigens was left unclear.

From the cysteine through the phenylalanine, the CDR3 covers 16 amino acids. No DNA is listed. The germline V gene supplies CDR1 SGHTA and CDR2 FQGNSA. Data came from an Illumina HiSeq 2000. TCR beta cDNA libraries were made by 5'RACE template switching that added a universal primer site and unique molecular identifiers. cDNA synthesis was primed from the TCR beta constant segment, followed by two successive PCR amplification steps. Per the original workflow: MIGEC was used to demultiplex reads and group the reads by UMI, and MiTCR was used to assemble and quantify clonotypes. To remove erroneous sequences, TCR cDNA sequences were retained only when supported by two or more reads. The tcR package was used for downstream repertoire analysis, and clonotypes were matched across fractions by CDR3 nucleotide sequence plus V segment. VDJmatch was used to annotate antigen specificity against VDJdb, with one amino acid substitution in CDR3 permitted. The reads underwent TCRdb reprocessing, giving one record for each CDR3 protein sequence and no DNA. These V and J calls originate from TCRdb's pipeline instead of the authors' own analysis. Per the sample table, the count is 400,000 to 550,000 distinct CDR3 sequences. The top ten constitute roughly 7.2% of the sample.

The sample comprised blood T cells: a sorted CD56 or NKG2C T cell subset, CD4+ or CD8+ T cells, or bulk PBMC T cells (not recorded which). This clonotype originated in a woman between 18 and 70 years old in good health. The chain links TRBV7-2 with TRBJ1-1; TCRdb gives TRBD1 as the D gene, but with no DNA this cannot be confirmed. The CDR3 amino acid sequence is: CASSPPHFRLNTEAFF. Supplemented by the reference TRBV7-2 and TRBJ1-1 proteins around the CDR3, the complete variable domain is GAGVSQSPSNKVTEKGKDVELRCDPISGHTALYWYRQSLGQGLEFLIYFQGNSAPDKSGLPSDRFSAERTGGSVSTLTIQRTQQEDSAVYLCASSPPHFRLNTEAFFGQGTRLTVV.